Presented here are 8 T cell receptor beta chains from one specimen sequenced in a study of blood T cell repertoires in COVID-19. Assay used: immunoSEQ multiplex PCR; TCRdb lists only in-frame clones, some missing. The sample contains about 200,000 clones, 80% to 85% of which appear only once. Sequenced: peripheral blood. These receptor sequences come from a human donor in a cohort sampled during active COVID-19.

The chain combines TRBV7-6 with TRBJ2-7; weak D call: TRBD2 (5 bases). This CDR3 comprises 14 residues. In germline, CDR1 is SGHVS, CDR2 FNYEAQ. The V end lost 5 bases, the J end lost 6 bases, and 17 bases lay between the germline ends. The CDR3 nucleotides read TGTGCCAGCAGCCGAGGGCCAGCGGTCGGCGAGCAGTACTTC. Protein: CASSRGPAVGEQYF.

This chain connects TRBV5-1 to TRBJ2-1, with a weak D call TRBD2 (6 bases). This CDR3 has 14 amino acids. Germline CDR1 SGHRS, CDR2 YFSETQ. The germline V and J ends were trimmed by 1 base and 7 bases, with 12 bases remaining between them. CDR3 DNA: TGCGCCAGCAGCTTGAGGCCGGAGGGTAATGAGCAGTTCTTC. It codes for CASSLRPEGNEQFF.

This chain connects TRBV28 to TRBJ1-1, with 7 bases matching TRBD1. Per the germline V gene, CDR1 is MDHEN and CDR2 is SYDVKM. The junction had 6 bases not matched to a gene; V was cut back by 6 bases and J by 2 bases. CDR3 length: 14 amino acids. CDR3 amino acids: CASRPGGSNTEAFF. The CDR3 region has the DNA TGTGCCAGCAGACCAGGGGGAAGCAACACTGAAGCTTTCTTT.

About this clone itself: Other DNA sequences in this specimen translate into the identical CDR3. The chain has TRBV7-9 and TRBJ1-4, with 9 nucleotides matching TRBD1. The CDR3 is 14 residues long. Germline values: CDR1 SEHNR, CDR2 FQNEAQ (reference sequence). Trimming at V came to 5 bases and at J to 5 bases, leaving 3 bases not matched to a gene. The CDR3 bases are TGTGCCAGCAGCCCGGGACAGGGAAATGAAAAACTGTTTTTT. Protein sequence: CASSPGQGNEKLFF.

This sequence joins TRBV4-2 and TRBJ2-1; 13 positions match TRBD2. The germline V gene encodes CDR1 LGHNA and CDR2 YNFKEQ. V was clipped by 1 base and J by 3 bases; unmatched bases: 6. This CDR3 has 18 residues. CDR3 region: CASSQGGTSGTLYNEQFF. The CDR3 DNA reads TGTGCCAGCAGCCAAGGAGGGACTAGCGGGACCCTCTACAATGAGCAGTTCTTC.

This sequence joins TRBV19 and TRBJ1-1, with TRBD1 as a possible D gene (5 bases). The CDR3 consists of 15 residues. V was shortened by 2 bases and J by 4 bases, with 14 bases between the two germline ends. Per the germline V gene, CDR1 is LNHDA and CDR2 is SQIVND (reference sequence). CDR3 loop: CASSILEGMGTEAFF. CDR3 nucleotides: TGTGCCAGTAGTATATTGGAGGGGATGGGCACTGAAGCTTTCTTT.

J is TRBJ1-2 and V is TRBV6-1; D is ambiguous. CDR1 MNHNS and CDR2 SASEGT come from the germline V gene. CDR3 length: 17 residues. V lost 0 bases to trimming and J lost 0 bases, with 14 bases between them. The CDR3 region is CASSEASRTQANYGYTF. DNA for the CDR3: TGTGCCAGCAGTGAAGCCTCCAGGACTCAAGCTAACTATGGCTACACCTTC.

The CDR3 region has the DNA TGTGCCAGCAGCCAAGAACAGGGGAGGACTGAAGCTTTCTTT. This codes for CASSQEQGRTEAFF. The V and J genes are TRBV4-2 and TRBJ1-1, with 7 nucleotides matching TRBD1. CDR1 is LGHNA, CDR2 YNFKEQ, per germline. CDR3 length: 14 amino acids. Unmatched junction bases numbered 3, after V lost 0 bases and J lost 5 bases.